This record looks at one T cell receptor (beta chain) sequence and its context. This entry is derived from a study of technical replicates of blood from a handful of donors. The data were produced by immunoSEQ multiplex PCR, yet TCRdb's version contains in-frame clones alone and is incomplete. The sample consists of tens of thousands of clones, 85% to 95% of them appearing once. The V and J ends lost 3 bases and 3 bases, in that order; junction bases with no gene match: 4. The CDR3 is 16 residues long. Germline V gene data show CDR1 as SNHLY and CDR2 as FYNNEI. This clonotype was sampled from a human donor in good health. The sample consisted of T cells isolated from PBMCs. The chain recombines TRBV2 with TRBJ2-3, with 12 bases matching TRBD2. The CDR3 nucleotides read TGTGCCAGCAGTGAGACTAGCGGGAGAGGGACAGATACGCAGTATTTT. It is translated as CASSETSGRGTDTQYF. Full variable domain (outside the CDR3, taken from reference TRBV2 and TRBJ2-3): EPEVTQTPSHQVTQMGQEVILRCVPISNHLYFYWYRQILGQKVEFLVSFYNNEISEKSEIFDDQFSVERPDGSNFTLKIRSTKLEDSAMYFCASSETSGRGTDTQYFGPGTRLTVL.